Sequencing of this T cell receptor (beta chain) was carried out in a study of shared clonotypes between healthy human individuals (dated by TCRdb to the early 2020s). Turning to the overall study: The cohort comprised two women and three men aged 18 to 49 years. To increase sequencing depth and limit assay-specific biases, different laboratories used diverse techniques to prepare libraries and sequence TCR repertoires. For each donor, CD4 naive and CD4 memory were each given three plates, CD8 naive was given two plates, and CD8 memory was given one plate. Each donor's leukapheresis produced roughly between about 0.9 and 9.5 billion PBMCs. Blood TCR repertoires of roughly five healthy adults were deeply sequenced to estimate repertoire size and the extent of clonotype sharing between individuals. Broader findings and caveats from the paper: Incomplete sequencing was indicated by rarefaction of sorted-subset datasets, despite the large sequencing depth. Sharing across a few donors was observed for approximately 5% of naive CD4, under 4% of naive CD8, over 2% of memory CD4, and around 0.4% of memory CD8 clonotypes. Only blood was sampled, and tissue TCR repertoires likely differ from those in blood. Because the study included only a small number of donors, the genetic and exposure-history diversity represented was limited. Larger estimated clonotype richness was generally found for naive subsets than for memory subsets. Based on pairwise subsampling, the degree of clonotype sharing among donors was expected to be affected by sequencing depth. Higher generation probabilities were observed for clonotypes shared by all four sorted-subset donors than for non-shared clonotypes.

This clone has just one count. The antigen this receptor binds is unknown. Base qualities were left out, and no much larger clone turns up one base away. CDR1 KGHSH and CDR2 LQKENI are derived from the germline V gene. The CDR3 has 13 amino acids, counting the end cysteine and phenylalanine. Only the CDR3 DNA stays, 39 bases, in frame from base 1. Here V drops 2 bases and J drops 4 bases, and the junction holds 1 base not matched to any gene. Using the deep immunoSEQ assay, TCR CDR3 regions were amplified from genomic DNA by multiplex PCR. For each cell subset, the extracted genomic DNA was distributed evenly across all wells of several immunoSEQ 96-well plates, and each plate served as one replicate. Each replicate PCR for sorted subsets received 200 ng genomic DNA, equal to about 30,000 T cell genomes. The purified libraries were quantified using a Qubit 3.0 fluorometer, sized with a Bioanalyzer 2100, and then quantified again using the KAPA Library Quantification kit. Each immunoSEQ 96-well plate was sequenced on its own single-read 150-cycle Illumina NextSeq 550 flow cell. Processing in the source paper ran as follows. Because the immunoSEQ output held only junctional sequences and lacked quality scores, the filtering could not match the filtering applied to full-length reads. Sequences were annotated with PyIR, a Python wrapper for IgBLAST v1.9, and V/J genes and CDR3 were assigned using IMGT germline references. Reads with weak V/J assignments (E-value above 1e-6), missing CDR3, stop codons, out-of-frame junctions, or ambiguous translated residues were removed. V3J clonotypes were defined as sequences sharing an identical inferred V gene, J gene, and CDR3 amino acid sequence. To compute the percentage overlap between repertoires, the number of shared unique clonotypes was divided by the size of the smaller repertoire. Repertoire richness was assessed with RTK rarefaction, the Chao1 estimator, and Recon v2.1 estimates of unobserved clonotypes. Generation probabilities were computed with OLGA for all TCRbeta clonotypes obtained by the gDNA method from a few donors. TCRdb provides this immuneACCESS table in a form limited to in-frame rearrangements. Some clones are lacking; in checked studies, under half of them reflect an unresolved V gene, and why the rest are absent is not known. The DNA gave D and trimming, while V, J and clone size come from that table. Across this sample there are about 1 million clones, with about 70% seen only once. The biggest ten clones account for around 1.4% of the sample.

Healthy HIV-negative adults with no recently reported acute infections or vaccinations were included as donors. Every donor was a Caucasian adult residing in Nashville, Tennessee, USA. CD4+ T cells were enriched by magnetic negative selection, after which naive cells were positively selected on CD45RA and the negative fraction was taken as the memory subset. After blood collection by leukapheresis, PBMCs were isolated using Ficoll-Histopaque density gradient centrifugation and then cryopreserved in the vapor phase of liquid nitrogen. Analytical flow cytometry was used to check the purity and quantity of every magnetically sorted T cell population. Genomic DNA was isolated from each sorted fraction and quantified by UV absorbance on a Nanodrop 2000c.

Rearrangement joined TRBV18 to TRBJ2-5; TRBD1 aligns with 7 central bases. Sequenced material: memory CD4+ T cells sorted from blood. The label giving this sample's cell subset or site can be read as: CD45RA-negative fraction. This TCR came from a man younger than 35 in good health. At the DNA level, the sequence is TGTGCCAGCTCACCAGCAGGGGGAGAGACCCAGTACTTC. The encoded protein is CASSPAGGETQYF. With the rest looked up from the reference TRBV18 and TRBJ2-5 genes rather than sequenced, the full variable domain is NAGVMQNPRHLVRRRGQEARLRCSPMKGHSHVYWYRQLPEEGLKFMVYLQKENIIDESGMPKERFSAEFPKEGPSILRIQQVVRGDSAAYFCASSPAGGETQYFGPGTRLLVL.